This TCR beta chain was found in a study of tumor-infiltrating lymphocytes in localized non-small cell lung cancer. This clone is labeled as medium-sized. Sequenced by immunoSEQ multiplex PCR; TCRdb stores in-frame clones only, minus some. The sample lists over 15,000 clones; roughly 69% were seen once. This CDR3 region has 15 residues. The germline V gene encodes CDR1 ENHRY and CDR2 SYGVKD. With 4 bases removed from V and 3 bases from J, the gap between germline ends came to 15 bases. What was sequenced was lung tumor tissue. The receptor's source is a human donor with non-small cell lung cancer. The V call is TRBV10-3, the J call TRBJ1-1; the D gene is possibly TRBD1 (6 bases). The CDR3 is CAISVRGLADTEAFF. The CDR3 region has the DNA TGTGCCATCAGTGTCCGGGGGCTGGCGGACACTGAAGCTTTCTTT.